The 9 T cell receptor beta chains below come from one sample, sequenced in a study of somatic mutations in cytotoxic T cells in rheumatoid arthritis. Profiling relied on immunoSEQ multiplex PCR, and the TCRdb table lists in-frame clones only, not all of them. Of tens of thousands of clones in the sample, approximately 84% were seen once. Sequencing was performed on CD8+ T cells sorted from blood. The receptors shown here come from a man aged 35 to 55 in good health.

The chain joins TRBV7-8 to TRBJ2-1; TRBD2 might be the D (6 bases). This CDR3 region has 14 residues. Germline V gene lookup returns CDR1 SGHVS and CDR2 FQNEAQ. Deletions cut 5 bases from V and 0 bases from J, with 8 bases between. The DNA of the CDR3 is TGTGCCAGCAGCGCGGGATCCTCCTACAATGAGCAGTTCTTC. It encodes CASSAGSSYNEQFF.

The sample holds one count of this clone. The rearrangement joins TRBV4-1 to TRBJ2-5; 8 bases are a match to TRBD2. V was clipped by 4 bases and J by 5 bases; unmatched bases: 21. Germline lookup yields CDR1 MGHRA and CDR2 YSYEKL. This CDR3 region has 19 residues. CDR3 DNA sequence: TGCGCCAGCAGCCGCCGTGGGGGTTTAATGCGGGAGGCGGGGGAGACCCAGTACTTC. Its translation is CASSRRGGLMREAGETQYF.

The chain recombines TRBV10-3 with TRBJ2-2; tentative D call: TRBD1 (5 bases). Deletions cut 8 bases from V and 1 base from J, with 11 bases between. There are 14 residues in the CDR3. Germline V gene lookup returns CDR1 ENHRY and CDR2 SYGVKD. This CDR3 is CAIETDRNTGELFF. As DNA, the CDR3 is TGTGCCATCGAGACAGACAGGAACACCGGGGAGCTGTTTTTT.

The chain joins TRBV7-9 to TRBJ2-2; 10 bases agree with TRBD1. Germline values: CDR1 SEHNR, CDR2 FQNEAQ (reference sequence). The CDR3 has 16 residues. The trim removed 6 bases at V and 4 bases at J, leaving 8 bases unmatched. CDR3 in amino acids: CASSQLGQGITGELFF. CDR3 bases: TGTGCCAGCAGTCAACTGGGACAGGGGATCACCGGGGAGCTGTTTTTT.

The chain carries TRBV4-3 and TRBJ2-1; no clear D. The CDR3 runs to 15 residues. CDR1 is LGHNA and CDR2 is YSLEER in the germline V gene. V was pared by 0 bases and J by 2 bases, with 8 bases between. CDR3 bases: TGCGCCAGCAGCCAAGACTCGGGTGCCTACAATGAGCAGTTCTTC. Residues: CASSQDSGAYNEQFF.

The V call is TRBV7-8, the J call TRBJ2-1; D gene unclear. Trimming removed 1 base at V and 8 bases at J, with 18 bases between. Germline assignment: CDR1 SGHVS and CDR2 FQNEAQ. The CDR3 is 16 amino acids. The CDR3 here is CASSLGGLSLEDEQFF. The CDR3 DNA follows: TGTGCCAGCAGCTTAGGCGGCCTATCCCTCGAGGATGAGCAGTTCTTC. The full variable domain, completed using reference TRBV7-8 and TRBJ2-1, is GAGVSQSPRYKVAKRGQDVALRCDPISGHVSLFWYQQALGQGPEFLTYFQNEAQLDKSGLPSDRFFAERPEGSVSTLKIQRTQQEDSAVYLCASSLGGLSLEDEQFFGPGTRLTVL.

As regards this clone: An end of the junction differs from the germline gene, which may be a read error. This chain uses TRBV28 with TRBJ2-5; TRBD1 agrees at 9 bases. The CDR3 runs to 13 residues. CDR1 and CDR2 from the germline V gene are MDHEN and SYDVKM. CDR3 loop: CASRITGTGYSHF. The CDR3 DNA reads as TGTGCCAGCAGGATTACCGGGACAGGGTACAGCCACTTC.

This chain joins TRBV7-8 and TRBJ2-1, with 10 bases that match TRBD2. The CDR3 contains 14 residues. V shed 6 bases and J 9 bases; nucleotides not matched to a gene: 8. Looked up from germline, CDR1 is SGHVS and CDR2 is FQNEAQ. In nucleotides, the CDR3 is TGTGCCAGCAGACTAGCGGGGTTTCCCTTTGAGCAGTTCTTC. As protein: CASRLAGFPFEQFF.

The chain combines TRBV7-8 with TRBJ2-1; 14 nucleotides align to TRBD2. CDR1 is SGHVS and CDR2 is FQNEAQ in the germline V gene. The CDR3 has 18 amino acids. Unmatched junction bases numbered 13, after V lost 3 bases and J lost 9 bases. The CDR3 coding sequence is TGTGCCAGCAGCTTGGAAGCCCCGGGACTAGCGGGAGTAGGTGAGCAGTTCTTC. It specifies CASSLEAPGLAGVGEQFF.